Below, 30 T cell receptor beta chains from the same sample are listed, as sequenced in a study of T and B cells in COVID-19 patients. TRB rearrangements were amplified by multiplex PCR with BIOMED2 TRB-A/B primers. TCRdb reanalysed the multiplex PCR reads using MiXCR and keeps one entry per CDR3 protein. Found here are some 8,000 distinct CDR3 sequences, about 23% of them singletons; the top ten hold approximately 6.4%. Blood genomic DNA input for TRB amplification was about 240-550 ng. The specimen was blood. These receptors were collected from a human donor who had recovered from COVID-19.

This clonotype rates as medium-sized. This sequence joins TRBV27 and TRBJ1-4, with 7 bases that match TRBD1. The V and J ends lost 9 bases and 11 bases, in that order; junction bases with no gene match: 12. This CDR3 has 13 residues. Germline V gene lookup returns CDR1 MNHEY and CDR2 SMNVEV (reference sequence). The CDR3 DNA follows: TGTGCCAGTTCAAGGGGGCCGGGGCCGAAACTGTTTTTT. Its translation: CASSRGPGPKLFF.

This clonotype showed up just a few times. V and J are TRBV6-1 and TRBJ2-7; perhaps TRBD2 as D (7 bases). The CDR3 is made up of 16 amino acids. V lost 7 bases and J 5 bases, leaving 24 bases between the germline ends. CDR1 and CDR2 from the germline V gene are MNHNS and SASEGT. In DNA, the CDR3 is TGTGCCAGCAACATAAGCCCGGGGGGCGCCGGCGACGAGCAGTACTTC. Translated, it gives CASNISPGGAGDEQYF.

The DNA of the CDR3 is TGTGCCAGCTCTCCAACAGGGGATCTGTCTGGGACCTTC. Translation gives CASSPTGDLSGTF. J is TRBJ1-2 and V is TRBV18, with 7 bases matching TRBD1. The CDR3 extends over 13 amino acids. Per germline, CDR1 KGHSH and CDR2 LQKENI. Trimming cost V 6 bases and J 14 bases; bases outside gene matches: 15.

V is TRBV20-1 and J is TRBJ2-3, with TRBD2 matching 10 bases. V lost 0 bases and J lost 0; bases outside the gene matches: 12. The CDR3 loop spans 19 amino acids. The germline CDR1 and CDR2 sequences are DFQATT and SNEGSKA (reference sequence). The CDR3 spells CSARDRGLAEELSTDTQYF. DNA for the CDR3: TGCAGTGCTAGAGATCGAGGACTAGCGGAGGAGCTTAGCACAGATACGCAGTATTTT.

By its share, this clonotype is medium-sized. The CDR3 coding sequence is TGCAGCGTTAGACGGATGGGGGACTATGGCTACACCTTC. Translated, it gives CSVRRMGDYGYTF. This sequence joins TRBV29-1 and TRBJ1-2; maybe TRBD1 (5 bases). The germline V gene encodes CDR1 SQVTM and CDR2 ANQGSEA. Trimming removed 5 bases at V and 3 bases at J, with 13 bases between. The CDR3 has 13 residues.

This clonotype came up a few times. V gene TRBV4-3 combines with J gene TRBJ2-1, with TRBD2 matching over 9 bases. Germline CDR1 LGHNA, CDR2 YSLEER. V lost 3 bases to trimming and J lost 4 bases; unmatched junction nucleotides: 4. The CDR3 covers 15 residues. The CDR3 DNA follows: TGCGCCAGCAGCCAGCGACTAGCGGAATACAATGAGCAGTTCTTC. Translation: CASSQRLAEYNEQFF.

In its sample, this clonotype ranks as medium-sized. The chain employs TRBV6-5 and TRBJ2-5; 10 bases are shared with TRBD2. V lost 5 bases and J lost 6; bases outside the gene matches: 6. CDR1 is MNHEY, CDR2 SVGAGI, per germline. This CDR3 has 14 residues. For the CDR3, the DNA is TGTGCCAGCAGTACAGCGGGGGGGACAAAGACCCAGTACTTC. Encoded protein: CASSTAGGTKTQYF.

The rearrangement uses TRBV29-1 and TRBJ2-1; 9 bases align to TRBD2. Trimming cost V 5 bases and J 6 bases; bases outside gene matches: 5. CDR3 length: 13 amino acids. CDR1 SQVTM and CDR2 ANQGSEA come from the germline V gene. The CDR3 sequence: CSVTGTSSNEQFF. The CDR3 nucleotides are TGCAGCGTTACCGGGACTAGCTCCAATGAGCAGTTCTTC.

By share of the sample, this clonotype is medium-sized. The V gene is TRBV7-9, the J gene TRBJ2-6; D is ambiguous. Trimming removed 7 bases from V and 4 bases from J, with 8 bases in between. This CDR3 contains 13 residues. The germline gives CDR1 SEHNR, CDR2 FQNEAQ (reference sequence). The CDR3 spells CASINPGANVLTF. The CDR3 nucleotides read TGTGCCAGCATCAATCCCGGGGCCAACGTCCTGACTTTC.

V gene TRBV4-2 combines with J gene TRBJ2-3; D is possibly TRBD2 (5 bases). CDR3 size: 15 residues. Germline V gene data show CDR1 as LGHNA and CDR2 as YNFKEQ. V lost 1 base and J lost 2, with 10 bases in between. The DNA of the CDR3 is TGTGCCAGCAGCCAAGGTCTTAGCGACACAGATACGCAGTATTTT. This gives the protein CASSQGLSDTDTQYF.

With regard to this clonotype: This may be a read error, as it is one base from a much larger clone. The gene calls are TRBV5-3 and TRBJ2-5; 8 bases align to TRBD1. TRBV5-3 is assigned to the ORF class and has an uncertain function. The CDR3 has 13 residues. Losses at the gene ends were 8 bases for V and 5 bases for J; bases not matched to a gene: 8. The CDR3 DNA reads TGTGCCAGCAGCCCCTACAGGGGGGAGACCCAGTACTTC. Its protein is CASSPYRGETQYF.

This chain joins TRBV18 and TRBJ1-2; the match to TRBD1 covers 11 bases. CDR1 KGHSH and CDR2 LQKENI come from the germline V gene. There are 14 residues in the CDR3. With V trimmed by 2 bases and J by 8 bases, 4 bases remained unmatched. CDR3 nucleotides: TGTGCCAGCTCACCAGTGGACAGGGGGCAGGGCTACACCTTC. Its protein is CASSPVDRGQGYTF.

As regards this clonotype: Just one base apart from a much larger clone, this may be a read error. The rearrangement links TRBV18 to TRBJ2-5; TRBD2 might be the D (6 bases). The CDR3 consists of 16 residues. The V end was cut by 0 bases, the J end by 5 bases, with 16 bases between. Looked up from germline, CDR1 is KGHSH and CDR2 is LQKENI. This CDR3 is CASSPPDGLTVETQYF. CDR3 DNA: TGTGCCAGCTCACCACCGGACGGACTAACCGTGGAGACCCAGTACTTC.

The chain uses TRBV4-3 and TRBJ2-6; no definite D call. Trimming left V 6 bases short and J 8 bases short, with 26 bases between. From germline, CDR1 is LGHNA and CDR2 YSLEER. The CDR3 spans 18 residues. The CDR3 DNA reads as TGCGCCAGCAGACAGAACCGATTTCAAGTTTCTCGGACCAACGTCCTGACTTTC. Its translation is CASRQNRFQVSRTNVLTF.

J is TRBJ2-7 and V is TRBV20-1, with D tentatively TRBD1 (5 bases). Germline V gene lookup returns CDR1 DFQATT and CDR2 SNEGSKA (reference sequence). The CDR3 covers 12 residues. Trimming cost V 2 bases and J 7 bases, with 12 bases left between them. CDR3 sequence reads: CSARPGLGEQYF. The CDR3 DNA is TGCAGTGCTAGACCAGGGCTGGGAGAGCAGTACTTC.

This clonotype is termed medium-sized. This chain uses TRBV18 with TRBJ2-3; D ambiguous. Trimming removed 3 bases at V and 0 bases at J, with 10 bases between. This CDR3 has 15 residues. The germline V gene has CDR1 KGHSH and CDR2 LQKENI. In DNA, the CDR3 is TGTGCCAGCTCACCCACAACTTCCAGCACAGATACGCAGTATTTT. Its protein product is CASSPTTSSTDTQYF.

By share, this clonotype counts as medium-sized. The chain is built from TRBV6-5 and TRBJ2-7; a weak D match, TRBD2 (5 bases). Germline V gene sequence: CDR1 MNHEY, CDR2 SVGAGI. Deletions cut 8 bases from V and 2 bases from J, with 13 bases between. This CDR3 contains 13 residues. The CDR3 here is CASLDEGTYEQYF. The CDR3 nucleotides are TGTGCCAGCCTAGATGAGGGTACCTACGAGCAGTACTTC.

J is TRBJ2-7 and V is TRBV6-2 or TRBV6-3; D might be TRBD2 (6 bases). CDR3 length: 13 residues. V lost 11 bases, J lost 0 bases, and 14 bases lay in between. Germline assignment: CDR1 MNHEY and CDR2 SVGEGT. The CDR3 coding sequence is TGTGCCTCTGGGGGGACCAGCTCCTACGAGCAGTACTTC. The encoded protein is CASGGTSSYEQYF.

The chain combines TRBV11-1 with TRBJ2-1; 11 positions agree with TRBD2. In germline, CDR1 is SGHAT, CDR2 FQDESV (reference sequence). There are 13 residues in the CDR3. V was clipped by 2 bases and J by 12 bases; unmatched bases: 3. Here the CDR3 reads CASSLLAGGGQFF. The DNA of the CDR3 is TGTGCCAGCAGCTTACTAGCGGGGGGCGGGCAGTTCTTC.

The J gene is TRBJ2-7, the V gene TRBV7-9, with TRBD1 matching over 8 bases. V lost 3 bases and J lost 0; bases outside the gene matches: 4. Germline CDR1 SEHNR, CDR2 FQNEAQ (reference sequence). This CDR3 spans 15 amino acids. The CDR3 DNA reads TGTGCCAGCAGCTTGGGACAGGCCAACTCCTACGAGCAGTACTTC. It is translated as CASSLGQANSYEQYF.

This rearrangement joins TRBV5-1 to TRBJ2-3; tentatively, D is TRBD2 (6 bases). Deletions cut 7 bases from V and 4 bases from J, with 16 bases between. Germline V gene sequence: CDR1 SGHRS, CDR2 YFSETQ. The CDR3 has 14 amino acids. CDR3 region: CASSPMWRADTQYF. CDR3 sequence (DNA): TGCGCCAGCTCCCCGATGTGGAGGGCAGATACGCAGTATTTT. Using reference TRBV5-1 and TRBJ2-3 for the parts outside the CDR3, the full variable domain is KAGVTQTPRYLIKTRGQQVTLSCSPISGHRSVSWYQQTPGQGLQFLFEYFSETQRNKGNFPGRFSGRQFSNSRSEMNVSTLELGDSALYLCASSPMWRADTQYFGPGTRLTVL.

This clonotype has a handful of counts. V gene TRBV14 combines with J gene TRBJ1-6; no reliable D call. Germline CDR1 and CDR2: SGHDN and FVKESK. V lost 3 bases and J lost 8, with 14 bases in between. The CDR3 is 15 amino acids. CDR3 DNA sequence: TGTGCCAGCAGCCATAATAGACGGTACGATTCACCCCTCCACTTT. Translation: CASSHNRRYDSPLHF.

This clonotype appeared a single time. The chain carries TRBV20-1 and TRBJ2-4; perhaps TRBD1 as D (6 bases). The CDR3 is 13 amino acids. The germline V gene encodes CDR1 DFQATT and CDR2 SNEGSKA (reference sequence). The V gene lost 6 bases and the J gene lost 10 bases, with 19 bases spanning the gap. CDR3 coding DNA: TGCAGTGCCGCCCTGAACAGGGAAAGTATTCAGTACTTC. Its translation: CSAALNRESIQYF.

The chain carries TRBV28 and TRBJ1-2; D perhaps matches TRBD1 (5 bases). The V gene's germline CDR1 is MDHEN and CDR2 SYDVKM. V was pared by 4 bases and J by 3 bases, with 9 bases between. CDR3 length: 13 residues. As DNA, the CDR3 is TGTGCCAGCAGTTCCGGGACTTACTATGGCTACACCTTC. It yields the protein CASSSGTYYGYTF.

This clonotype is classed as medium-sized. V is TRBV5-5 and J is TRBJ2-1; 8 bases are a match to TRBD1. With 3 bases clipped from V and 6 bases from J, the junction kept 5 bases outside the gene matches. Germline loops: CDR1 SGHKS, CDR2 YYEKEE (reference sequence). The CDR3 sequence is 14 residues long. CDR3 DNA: TGTGCCAGCAGCTGGACAGGGACTTCCAATGAGCAGTTCTTC. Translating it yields CASSWTGTSNEQFF.

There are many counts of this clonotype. As DNA, the CDR3 is TGTGCCAGCAGTTACGACAGGGGGTCGTTCTTC. This gives the protein CASSYDRGSFF. The genes are TRBV6-2 or TRBV6-3 and TRBJ2-1, with TRBD1 matching 9 bases. The V gene end was trimmed by 2 bases and the J gene end by 15 bases; junction bases not matched to a gene: 2. Per germline, CDR1 MNHEY and CDR2 SVGEGT. This CDR3 has 11 amino acids.

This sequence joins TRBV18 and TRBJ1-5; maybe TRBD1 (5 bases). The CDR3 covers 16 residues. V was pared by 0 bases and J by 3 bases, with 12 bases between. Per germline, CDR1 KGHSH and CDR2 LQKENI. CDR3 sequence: CASSPPMGQDNQPQHF. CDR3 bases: TGTGCCAGCTCACCACCTATGGGGCAGGACAATCAGCCCCAGCATTTT.

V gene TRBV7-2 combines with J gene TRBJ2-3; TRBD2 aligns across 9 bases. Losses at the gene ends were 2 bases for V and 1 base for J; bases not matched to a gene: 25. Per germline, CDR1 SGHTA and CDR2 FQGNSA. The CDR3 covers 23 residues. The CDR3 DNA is TGTGCCAGCAGCTTACTATTTTGGGGGCTAGCGGGGACAATTAAAACTGGCACAGATACGCAGTATTTT. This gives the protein CASSLLFWGLAGTIKTGTDTQYF.

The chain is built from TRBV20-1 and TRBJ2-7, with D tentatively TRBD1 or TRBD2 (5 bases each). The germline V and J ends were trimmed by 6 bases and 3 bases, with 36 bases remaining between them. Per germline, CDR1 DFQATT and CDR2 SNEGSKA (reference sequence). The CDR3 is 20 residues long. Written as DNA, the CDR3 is TGCAGTGCAGAACCCCCGCCTGGGACGGATAGGGCCCGCTCCCTCTACGAGCAGTACTTC. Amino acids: CSAEPPPGTDRARSLYEQYF.

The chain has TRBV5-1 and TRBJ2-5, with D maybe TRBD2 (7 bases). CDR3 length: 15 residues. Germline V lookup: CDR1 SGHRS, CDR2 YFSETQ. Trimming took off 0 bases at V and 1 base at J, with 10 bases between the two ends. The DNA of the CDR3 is TGCGCCAGCAGCTTGGGGGAGGGGGTCCAAGAGACCCAGTACTTC. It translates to CASSLGEGVQETQYF. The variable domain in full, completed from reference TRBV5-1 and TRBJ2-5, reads KAGVTQTPRYLIKTRGQQVTLSCSPISGHRSVSWYQQTPGQGLQFLFEYFSETQRNKGNFPGRFSGRQFSNSRSEMNVSTLELGDSALYLCASSLGEGVQETQYFGPGTRLLVL.